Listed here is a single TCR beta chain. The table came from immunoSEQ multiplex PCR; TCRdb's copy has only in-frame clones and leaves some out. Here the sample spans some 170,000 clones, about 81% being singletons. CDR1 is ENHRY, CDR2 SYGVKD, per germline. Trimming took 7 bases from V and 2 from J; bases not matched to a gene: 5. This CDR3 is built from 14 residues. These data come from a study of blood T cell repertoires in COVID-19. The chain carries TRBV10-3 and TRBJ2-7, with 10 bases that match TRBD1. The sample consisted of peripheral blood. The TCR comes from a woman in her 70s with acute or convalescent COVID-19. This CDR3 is CAIKPGTGAYEQYF. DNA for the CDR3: TGTGCCATCAAGCCCGGGACAGGGGCCTACGAGCAGTACTTC.